This T cell receptor (beta chain) was captured in a study of cytomegalovirus exposure and HLA in healthy donors. Study-level points and caveats: The presence/absence work took it that sequencing depth was about the same across donors.

Turning to this clone: Its cognate antigen is unknown.

The PCR made use of 60 Vbeta and 13 Jbeta primers. Assay used: immunoSEQ multiplex PCR; TCRdb lists only in-frame clones, some missing. The sample carries approximately 130,000 clones, around four fifths recorded once. CDR3 size: 15 residues. Germline values: CDR1 MRHNA, CDR2 SNTAGT. Trimming took 4 bases from V and 5 from J, leaving 17 bases between them. There were likely unrecorded immune exposures, though donors were nominally healthy when sampled. The sample was PBMCs. The receptor's source is a man in his forties or fifties in good health and CMV-seronegative. V and J are TRBV6-4 and TRBJ2-5, with TRBD1 as a possible D gene (6 bases). DNA for the CDR3: TGTGCCAGCAGTGTTGGGGGCGCGATTAGGGAGACCCAGTACTTC. Its translation: CASSVGGAIRETQYF.